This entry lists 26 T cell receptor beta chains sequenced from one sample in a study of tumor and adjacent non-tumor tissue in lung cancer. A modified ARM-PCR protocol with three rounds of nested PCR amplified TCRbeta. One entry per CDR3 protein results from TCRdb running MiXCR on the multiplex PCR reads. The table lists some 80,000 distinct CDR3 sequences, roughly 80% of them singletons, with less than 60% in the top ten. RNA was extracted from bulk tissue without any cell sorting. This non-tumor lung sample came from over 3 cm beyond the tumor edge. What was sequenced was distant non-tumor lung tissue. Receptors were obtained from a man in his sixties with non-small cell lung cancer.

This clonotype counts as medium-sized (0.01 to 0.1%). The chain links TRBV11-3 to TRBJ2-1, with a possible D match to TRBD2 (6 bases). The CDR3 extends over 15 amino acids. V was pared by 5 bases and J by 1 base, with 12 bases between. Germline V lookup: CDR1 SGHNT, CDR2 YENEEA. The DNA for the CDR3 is TGTGCCAGCAGCCCCACTAGCTTGTCCTACAATGAGCAGTTCTTC. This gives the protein CASSPTSLSYNEQFF.

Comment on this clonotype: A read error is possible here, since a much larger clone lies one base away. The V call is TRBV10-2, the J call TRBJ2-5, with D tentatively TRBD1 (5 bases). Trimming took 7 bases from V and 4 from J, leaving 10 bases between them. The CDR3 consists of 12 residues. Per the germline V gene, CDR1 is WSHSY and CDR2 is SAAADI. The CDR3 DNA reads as TGCGCCAGCACAGGGATTAGAGAGACCCAGTACTTC. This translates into CASTGIRETQYF.

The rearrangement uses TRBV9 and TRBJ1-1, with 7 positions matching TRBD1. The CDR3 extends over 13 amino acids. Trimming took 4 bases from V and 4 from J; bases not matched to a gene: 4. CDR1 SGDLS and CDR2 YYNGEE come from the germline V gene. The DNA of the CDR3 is TGTGCCAGCAGCACGACAGGGAGCACTGAAGCTTTCTTT. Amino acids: CASSTTGSTEAFF.

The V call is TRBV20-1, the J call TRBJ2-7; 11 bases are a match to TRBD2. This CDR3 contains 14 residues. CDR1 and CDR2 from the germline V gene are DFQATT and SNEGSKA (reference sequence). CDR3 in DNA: TGCAATGCGGTGGGACTAGCGGCAATCTACGAGCAGTACTTC. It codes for CNAVGLAAIYEQYF.

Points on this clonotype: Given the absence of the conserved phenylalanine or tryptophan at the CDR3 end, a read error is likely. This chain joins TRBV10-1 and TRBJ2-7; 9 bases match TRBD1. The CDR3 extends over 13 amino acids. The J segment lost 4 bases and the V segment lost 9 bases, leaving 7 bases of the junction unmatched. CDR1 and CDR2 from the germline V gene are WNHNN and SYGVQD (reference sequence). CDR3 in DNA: TGCGCCAGTAGGGGACAGGGTGCATACGAGCAGTACATC. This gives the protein CASRGQGAYEQYI.

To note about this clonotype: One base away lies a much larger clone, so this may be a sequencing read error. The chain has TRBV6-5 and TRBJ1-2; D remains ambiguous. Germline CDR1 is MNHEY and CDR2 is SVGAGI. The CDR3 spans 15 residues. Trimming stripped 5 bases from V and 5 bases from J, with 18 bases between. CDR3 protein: CASSTLHGREYGYTF. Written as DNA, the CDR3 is TGTGCCAGCAGTACCCTACATGGAAGAGAGTATGGCTACACCTTC.

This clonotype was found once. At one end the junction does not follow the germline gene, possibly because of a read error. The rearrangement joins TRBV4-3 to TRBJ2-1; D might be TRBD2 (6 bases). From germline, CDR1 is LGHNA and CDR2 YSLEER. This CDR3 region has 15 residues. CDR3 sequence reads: CDSTQVGRLANEQFF. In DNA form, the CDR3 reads TGCGACAGCACCCAGGTGGGGAGGCTAGCCAATGAGCAGTTCTTC.

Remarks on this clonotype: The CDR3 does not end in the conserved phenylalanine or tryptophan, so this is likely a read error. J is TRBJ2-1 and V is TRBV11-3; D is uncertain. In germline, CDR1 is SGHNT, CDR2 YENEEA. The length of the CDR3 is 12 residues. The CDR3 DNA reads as TGTGCTAGCAGCCCCCTAACCAATAAGCAGTTCTCC. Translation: CASSPLTNKQFS.

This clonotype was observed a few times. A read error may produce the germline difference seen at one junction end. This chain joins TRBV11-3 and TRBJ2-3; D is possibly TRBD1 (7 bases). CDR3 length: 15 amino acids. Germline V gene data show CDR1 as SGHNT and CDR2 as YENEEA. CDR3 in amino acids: CASSLTLGGGDTQYF. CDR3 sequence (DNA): TGTGCCAGCAGCCTCACTCTAGGGGGCGGGGATACACAGTATTTT. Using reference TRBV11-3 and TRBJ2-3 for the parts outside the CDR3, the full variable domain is EAGVVQSPRYKIIEKKQPVAFWCNPISGHNTLYWYLQNLGQGPELLIRYENEEAVDDSQLPKDRFSAERLKGVDSTLKIQPAELGDSAVYLCASSLTLGGGDTQYFGPGTRLTVL.

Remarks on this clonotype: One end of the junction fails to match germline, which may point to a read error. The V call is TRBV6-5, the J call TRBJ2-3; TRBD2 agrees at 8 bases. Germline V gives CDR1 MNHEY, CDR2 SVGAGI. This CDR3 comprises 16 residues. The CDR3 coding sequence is TGTGACAGCAGTTACTCAAGATGTAGCGGGAAGGATACGCAGTATTTT. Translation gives CDSSYSRCSGKDTQYF.

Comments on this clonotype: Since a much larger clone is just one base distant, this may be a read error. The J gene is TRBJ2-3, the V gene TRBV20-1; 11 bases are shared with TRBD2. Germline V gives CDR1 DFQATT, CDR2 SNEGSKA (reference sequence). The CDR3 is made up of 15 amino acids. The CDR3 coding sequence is TGCAATGCTAGCGGGAGGTCCAAAAGCACAGATACGCAGTATTTT. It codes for CNASGRSKSTDTQYF.

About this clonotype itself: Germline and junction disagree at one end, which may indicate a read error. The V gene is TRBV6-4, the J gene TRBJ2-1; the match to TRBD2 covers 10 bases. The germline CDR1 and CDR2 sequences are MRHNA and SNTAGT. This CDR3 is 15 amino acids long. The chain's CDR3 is CVSSESSGSSNEQFF. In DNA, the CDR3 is TGTGTCAGCAGTGAGTCTAGCGGGAGTTCTAATGAGCAGTTCTTC.

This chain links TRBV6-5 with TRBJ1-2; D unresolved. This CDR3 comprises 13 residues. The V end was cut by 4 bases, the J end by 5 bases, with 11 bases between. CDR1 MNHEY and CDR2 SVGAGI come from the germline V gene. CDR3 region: CASSSAPLYGYTF. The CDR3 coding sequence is TGTGCCAGCAGTTCCGCCCCCTTATATGGCTACACCTTC.

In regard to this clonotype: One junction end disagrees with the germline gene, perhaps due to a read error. DNA for the CDR3: TGTGCCAACAGTCTAGCGGGAAATCAGCCCCAGCATTTT. Translation: CANSLAGNQPQHF. The chain has TRBV6-5 and TRBJ1-5; D not certain. CDR1 and CDR2 (germline): MNHEY, SVGAGI. The CDR3 extends over 13 amino acids.

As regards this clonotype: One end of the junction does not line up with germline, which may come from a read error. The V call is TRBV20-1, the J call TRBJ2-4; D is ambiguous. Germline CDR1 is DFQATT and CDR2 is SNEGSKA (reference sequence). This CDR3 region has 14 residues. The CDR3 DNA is TGCAGTGCTCAGGATGACTTAGCCAAAAACATTCAGTACTTT. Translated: CSAQDDLAKNIQYF.

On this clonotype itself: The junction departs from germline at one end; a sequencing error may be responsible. The CDR3: CGSSLGRERLGYQAFF. CDR3 nucleotide sequence: TGTGGCAGCAGCTTAGGCCGGGAGAGGCTGGGCTACCAGGCTTTCTTT. This chain connects TRBV11-2 to TRBJ1-1; D not certain. CDR1 and CDR2 from the germline V gene are SGHAT and FQNNGV. The CDR3 is 16 amino acids.

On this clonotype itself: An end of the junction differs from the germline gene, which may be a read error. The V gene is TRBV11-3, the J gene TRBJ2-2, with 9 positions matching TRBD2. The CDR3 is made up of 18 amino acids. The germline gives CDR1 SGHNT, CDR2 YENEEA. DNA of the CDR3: TGCGTTAGCAGCTCCCGGGGAGCGGGAGGATACAGAGTCGGGGAGCTGTTTTTT. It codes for CVSSSRGAGGYRVGELFF.

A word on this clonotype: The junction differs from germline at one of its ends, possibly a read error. The CDR3 is CASSSHERQAEAFF. DNA for the CDR3: TGTGCCAGTAGCTCGCACGAACGGCAGGCTGAAGCTTTCTTT. V gene TRBV11-3 combines with J gene TRBJ1-1; unclear D gene. From germline, CDR1 is SGHNT and CDR2 YENEEA. CDR3 length: 14 amino acids. The full variable domain, rest sourced from reference TRBV11-3 and TRBJ1-1, is EAGVVQSPRYKIIEKKQPVAFWCNPISGHNTLYWYLQNLGQGPELLIRYENEEAVDDSQLPKDRFSAERLKGVDSTLKIQPAELGDSAVYLCASSSHERQAEAFFGQGTRLTVV.

For the CDR3, the DNA is TGCGCCAGCAGCTTTTCGAATACCCGGACTCTTAACACCGGGGAGCTGTTTTTT. Protein product: CASSFSNTRTLNTGELFF. The rearrangement links TRBV5-1 to TRBJ2-2; D possibly corresponds to TRBD2 (5 bases). The CDR3 runs to 18 residues. CDR1 is SGHRS, CDR2 YFSETQ, per germline. The ends were cut back, 2 bases at V and 2 bases at J, with 19 bases in the middle.

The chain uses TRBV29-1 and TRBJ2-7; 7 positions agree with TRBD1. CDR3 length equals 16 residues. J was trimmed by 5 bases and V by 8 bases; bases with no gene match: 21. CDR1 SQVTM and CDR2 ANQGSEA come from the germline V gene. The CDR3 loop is CSLQTRTGGEEDEQYF. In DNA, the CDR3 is TGCAGCCTCCAAACCCGGACAGGAGGTGAAGAAGACGAGCAGTACTTC.

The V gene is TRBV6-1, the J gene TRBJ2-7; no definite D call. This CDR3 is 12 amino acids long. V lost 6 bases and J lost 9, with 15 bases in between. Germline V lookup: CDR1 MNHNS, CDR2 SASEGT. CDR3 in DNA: TGTGCCAGCAGAGACACTCCAGTGGGGCAGTACTTC. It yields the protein CASRDTPVGQYF.

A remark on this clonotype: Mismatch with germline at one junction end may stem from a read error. The CDR3 loop is CASSLDPGTGGGEKLFF. DNA of the CDR3: TGCGCCAGCAGTTTGGATCCCGGGACAGGGGGAGGTGAAAAACTGTTTTTT. The rearrangement uses TRBV5-1 and TRBJ1-4, with 11 nucleotides matching TRBD1. Germline-derived CDR1 and CDR2 are SGHRS and YFSETQ. The CDR3 is made up of 17 amino acids.

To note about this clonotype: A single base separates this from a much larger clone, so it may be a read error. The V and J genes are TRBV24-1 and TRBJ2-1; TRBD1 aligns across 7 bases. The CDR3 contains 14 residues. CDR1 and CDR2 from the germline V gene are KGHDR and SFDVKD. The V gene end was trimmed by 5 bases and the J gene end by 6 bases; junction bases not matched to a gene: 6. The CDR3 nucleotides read TGTGCCACCAGTGGTGTGACAGGGTCCAATGAGCAGTTCTTC. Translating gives CATSGVTGSNEQFF.

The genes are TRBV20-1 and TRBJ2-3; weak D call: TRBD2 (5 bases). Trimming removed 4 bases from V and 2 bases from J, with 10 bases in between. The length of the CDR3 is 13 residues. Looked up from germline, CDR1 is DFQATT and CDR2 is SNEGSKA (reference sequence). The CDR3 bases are TGCAGTGCTATGGAGACTAACACAGATACGCAGTATTTT. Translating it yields CSAMETNTDTQYF.

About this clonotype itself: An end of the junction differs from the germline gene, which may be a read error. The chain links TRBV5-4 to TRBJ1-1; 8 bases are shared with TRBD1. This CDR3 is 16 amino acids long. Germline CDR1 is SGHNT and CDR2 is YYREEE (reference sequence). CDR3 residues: CASSWRTGLGNTEASF. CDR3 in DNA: TGTGCCAGCAGCTGGCGGACAGGGCTTGGGAACACTGAAGCTTCCTTT.

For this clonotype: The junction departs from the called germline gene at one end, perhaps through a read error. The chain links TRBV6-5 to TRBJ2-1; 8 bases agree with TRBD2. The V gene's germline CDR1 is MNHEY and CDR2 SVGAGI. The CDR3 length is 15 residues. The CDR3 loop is CASGYGGRTSNEQFF. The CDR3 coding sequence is TGTGCCAGCGGTTACGGCGGGAGGACCAGTAATGAGCAGTTCTTC.